What follows describes a single T cell receptor (beta chain). The CDR3 is 18 amino acids. Trimming took 0 bases from V and 0 from J, leaving 16 bases between them. Germline V gene sequence: CDR1 SGDLS, CDR2 YYNGEE. The data originate from a study of CD4 and CD8 cells across lung adenocarcinoma regions. TCRdb called the PCR reads again in MiXCR, with one record for every CDR3 protein. The data contain about 25,000 distinct CDR3 sequences, over 45% of them singletons. This chain connects TRBV9 to TRBJ2-1, with D possibly called TRBD1 or TRBD2 (6 bases each). The sample taken for sequencing was CD8+ T cells from the center of a lung tumor. The sequence came from a male donor with lung adenocarcinoma. The CD4 and CD8 labels of this study may be unreliable. The CDR3 DNA reads as TGTGCCAGCAGCGTAGGCCCCCACCCGGGGGCCTCCTACAATGAGCAGTTCTTC. Translating it yields CASSVGPHPGASYNEQFF. Using reference TRBV9 and TRBJ2-1 for the parts outside the CDR3, the full variable domain is DSGVTQTPKHLITATGQRVTLRCSPRSGDLSVYWYQQSLDQGLQFLIQYYNGEERAKGNILERFSAQQFPDLHSELNLSSLELGDSALYFCASSVGPHPGASYNEQFFGPGTRLTVL.